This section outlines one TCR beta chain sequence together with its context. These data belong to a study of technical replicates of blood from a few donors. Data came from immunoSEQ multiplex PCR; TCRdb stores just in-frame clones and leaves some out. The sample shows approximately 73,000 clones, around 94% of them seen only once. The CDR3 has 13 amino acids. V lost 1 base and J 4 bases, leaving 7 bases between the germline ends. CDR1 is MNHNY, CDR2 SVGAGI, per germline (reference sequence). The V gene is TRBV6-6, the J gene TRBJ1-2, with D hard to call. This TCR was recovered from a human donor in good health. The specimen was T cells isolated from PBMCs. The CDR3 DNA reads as TGTGCCAGCAGTTACTACGAGGCCTATGGCTACACCTTC. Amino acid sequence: CASSYYEAYGYTF.